Here is one T cell receptor beta chain with its context. Its antigen is unidentified. Clones were read by immunoSEQ multiplex PCR, and TCRdb kept only the in-frame ones, dropping some. Of about 2 million clones in the sample, about 95% are singletons; the top ten hold about 1.1%. J gave up 2 bases and V 2 bases, and 4 bases lay outside the gene matches. In germline, CDR1 is SGHNT, CDR2 YYREEE (reference sequence). The CDR3 spans 15 residues. The data were obtained in a study of shared clonotypes between healthy human individuals. CD45RO-negative, CCR7-selected cells formed the naive CD8 fraction, which excluded terminally differentiated effector memory CD45RA+ cells. Study-wide findings and caveats: Against clonotypes common to all four donors, non-shared ones had lower generation probabilities.

Sequenced: naive CD8+ T cells sorted from blood. The TCR sequence derives from a man aged 18-30 years in good health. The chain uses TRBV5-4 and TRBJ2-7; 10 bases are shared with TRBD2. Here the CDR3 DNA reads TGTGCCAGCAGCTTAGCGGGAGGGACCGCCTACGAGCAGTACTTC. It encodes CASSLAGGTAYEQYF. Based on the CDR3 plus reference TRBV5-4 and TRBJ2-7, the full variable domain is ETGVTQSPTHLIKTRGQQVTLRCSSQSGHNTVSWYQQALGQGPQFIFQYYREEENGRGNFPPRFSGLQFPNYSSELNVNALELDDSALYLCASSLAGGTAYEQYFGPGTRLTVT.